These 22 T cell receptor beta chains came from one sample sequenced in a study of identifying expanded T cells in peripheral blood. Sequencing used immunoSEQ multiplex PCR; TCRdb keeps in-frame clones, though not all of them. Of about 80,000 clones listed, more than 75% are singletons. Sequences were obtained from blood. These receptors came from a person between 18 and 69 years old in good health.

This chain links TRBV18 with TRBJ2-4; perhaps TRBD1 as D (7 bases). Trimming stripped 0 bases from V and 9 bases from J, with 12 bases between. The CDR3 consists of 14 residues. The germline V gene has CDR1 KGHSH and CDR2 LQKENI. The CDR3 sequence: CASSPPGTAGIQYF. The CDR3 nucleotides read TGTGCCAGCTCACCACCGGGGACAGCGGGCATTCAGTACTTC.

The rearrangement uses TRBV19 and TRBJ1-5, with D perhaps matching TRBD1 (5 bases). Germline V lookup: CDR1 LNHDA, CDR2 SQIVND (reference sequence). The CDR3 has 13 amino acids. V lost 6 bases and J 5 bases, leaving 11 bases between the germline ends. The CDR3 loop is CASSGTLYQPQHF. DNA of the CDR3: TGTGCCAGTAGCGGGACCTTATATCAGCCCCAGCATTTT.

CDR3 DNA sequence: TGTGCCAGCAGTTACGCACGGCCCTATAATTCACCCCTCCACTTT. Protein product: CASSYARPYNSPLHF. The chain has TRBV6-5 and TRBJ1-6; D is ambiguous. The germline V gene encodes CDR1 MNHEY and CDR2 SVGAGI. Trimming took off 2 bases at V and 2 bases at J, with 7 bases between the two ends. This CDR3 contains 15 residues.

The chain carries TRBV19 and TRBJ1-5; D is unclear. The CDR3 loop spans 16 amino acids. CDR1 and CDR2 (germline): LNHDA, SQIVND (reference sequence). Trimming removed 7 bases from V and 5 bases from J, with 21 bases in between. CDR3 amino acids: CASKGLWRARDQPQHF. In DNA form, the CDR3 reads TGTGCCAGTAAGGGCCTCTGGAGGGCGCGGGATCAGCCCCAGCATTTT.

The V gene is TRBV5-4, the J gene TRBJ2-1; 10 bases align to TRBD1. This CDR3 has 15 amino acids. Germline-derived CDR1 and CDR2 are SGHNT and YYREEE (reference sequence). Trimming took 4 bases from V and 8 from J; bases not matched to a gene: 9. For the CDR3, the DNA is TGTGCCAGCAGCCTAAGACAGGGGGCTAGGGATGAGCAGTTCTTC. Its translation is CASSLRQGARDEQFF.

The chain couples TRBV11-3 to TRBJ2-6, with a weak D call TRBD2 (6 bases). This CDR3 comprises 17 residues. V gave up 5 bases and J gave up 0 bases, with 14 bases separating them. Germline CDR1 reads SGHNT; CDR2 reads YENEEA. The DNA for the CDR3 is TGTGCCAGCAGCACCGGGGACTCACTCTCTGGGGCCAACGTCCTGACTTTC. Amino acids: CASSTGDSLSGANVLTF.

This rearrangement joins TRBV2 to TRBJ2-7; TRBD1 might be the D (5 bases). Trimming took 7 bases from V and 0 from J, leaving 10 bases between them. This CDR3 region has 13 residues. The germline CDR1 and CDR2 sequences are SNHLY and FYNNEI. CDR3: CASMDGHSYEQYF. CDR3 bases: TGTGCCAGCATGGACGGACACTCCTACGAGCAGTACTTC. The variable domain in full, with the rest retrieved from reference TRBV2 and TRBJ2-7, is EPEVTQTPSHQVTQMGQEVILRCVPISNHLYFYWYRQILGQKVEFLVSFYNNEISEKSEIFDDQFSVERPDGSNFTLKIRSTKLEDSAMYFCASMDGHSYEQYFGPGTRLTVT.

V is TRBV5-6 and J is TRBJ2-3, with unresolved D. This CDR3 spans 12 amino acids. Germline CDR1 and CDR2: SGHDT and YYEEEE. Trimming removed 4 bases at V and 3 bases at J, with 6 bases between. The CDR3 DNA is TGTGCCAGCAGCGCCGGGACAGATACGCAGTATTTT. It encodes CASSAGTDTQYF.

V gene TRBV15 combines with J gene TRBJ2-1, with D unresolved. The CDR3 spans 15 residues. V lost 0 bases to trimming and J lost 5 bases, with 11 bases between them. The germline V gene encodes CDR1 LNHNV and CDR2 YYDKDF (reference sequence). This CDR3 is CATSRDQGFHNEQFF. The DNA of the CDR3 is TGTGCCACCAGCAGAGACCAAGGCTTCCACAATGAGCAGTTCTTC. Filled out from reference TRBV15 and TRBJ2-1, the complete variable domain reads DAMVIQNPRYQVTQFGKPVTLSCSQTLNHNVMYWYQQKSSQAPKLLFHYYDKDFNNEADTPDNFQSRRPNTSFCFLDIRSPGLGDTAMYLCATSRDQGFHNEQFFGPGTRLTVL.

The rearrangement joins TRBV6-1 to TRBJ2-5; TRBD2 might be the D (5 bases). With 4 bases removed from V and 2 bases from J, the gap between germline ends came to 17 bases. Germline V CDR1 and CDR2: MNHNS, SASEGT. The CDR3 length is 16 residues. This chain's CDR3 is CASSGLPTGLQETQYF. CDR3 DNA sequence: TGTGCCAGCAGTGGCCTCCCCACGGGGTTACAAGAGACCCAGTACTTC.

V and J are TRBV18 and TRBJ2-7; 7 positions match TRBD2. Germline values: CDR1 KGHSH, CDR2 LQKENI. The CDR3 runs to 15 residues. The ends lost 0 bases at V and 2 bases at J; junction bases unmatched: 4. CDR3 nucleotide sequence: TGTGCCAGCTCACCACCGCTAGCGGAAACCTACGAGCAGTACTTC. It specifies CASSPPLAETYEQYF.

The V and J genes are TRBV7-2 and TRBJ2-3; 9 nucleotides agree with TRBD1. J was trimmed by 4 bases and V by 2 bases; bases with no gene match: 7. Looked up from germline, CDR1 is SGHTA and CDR2 is FQGNSA. The CDR3 runs 16 residues. In DNA form, the CDR3 reads TGTGCCAGCAGCTTACTTTGGGACAGGGTTGCAGATACGCAGTATTTT. It codes for CASSLLWDRVADTQYF. Using reference TRBV7-2 and TRBJ2-3 for the parts outside the CDR3, the full variable domain is GAGVSQSPSNKVTEKGKDVELRCDPISGHTALYWYRQSLGQGLEFLIYFQGNSAPDKSGLPSDRFSAERTGGSVSTLTIQRTQQEDSAVYLCASSLLWDRVADTQYFGPGTRLTVL.

The gene calls are TRBV10-3 and TRBJ1-2; 7 bases match TRBD1. The length of the CDR3 is 14 residues. After removal of 7 bases from V and 2 bases from J, the junction contained 7 bases not matched to a gene. The V gene's germline CDR1 is ENHRY and CDR2 SYGVKD. The DNA for the CDR3 is TGTGCCATCACTACAGGGGAAGCAAACTATGGCTACACCTTC. Amino acids: CAITTGEANYGYTF.

This clone has only a few counts. This chain uses TRBV30 with TRBJ1-6; D is possibly TRBD1 (5 bases). Germline CDR1 is GTSNPN and CDR2 is SVGIG (reference sequence). This CDR3 comprises 19 residues. Trimming removed 0 bases from V and 12 bases from J, with 30 bases in between. As DNA, the CDR3 is TGTGCCTGGAGTGTAATGACCACCCTCGGGGGACTGGGAAGGGTACCCCTCCACTTT. Protein product: CAWSVMTTLGGLGRVPLHF.

This clone was seen more than once but under ten times. The V gene is TRBV5-1, the J gene TRBJ2-1, with 9 bases that match TRBD1. In germline, CDR1 is SGHRS, CDR2 YFSETQ. V was pared by 4 bases and J by 0 bases, with 11 bases of the junction left unmatched. The CDR3 totals 18 residues. The CDR3 loop is CASSSETGGYSSYNEQFF. DNA of the CDR3: TGCGCCAGCAGCAGCGAAACAGGGGGCTATAGCTCCTACAATGAGCAGTTCTTC. The variable domain in full, completed from reference TRBV5-1 and TRBJ2-1, reads KAGVTQTPRYLIKTRGQQVTLSCSPISGHRSVSWYQQTPGQGLQFLFEYFSETQRNKGNFPGRFSGRQFSNSRSEMNVSTLELGDSALYLCASSSETGGYSSYNEQFFGPGTRLTVL.

The chain uses TRBV7-9 and TRBJ2-7, with 7 nucleotides matching TRBD1. This CDR3 is built from 12 residues. The germline gives CDR1 SEHNR, CDR2 FQNEAQ (reference sequence). Trimming removed 5 bases from V and 6 bases from J; junction bases left unmatched: 4. CDR3 nucleotides: TGTGCCAGCAGCCGTTACAGGGGCGAGCAGTACTTC. Translated: CASSRYRGEQYF.

There are a few counts of this clone. The gene calls are TRBV30 and TRBJ1-6, with D possibly being TRBD1 (6 bases). Germline V gene lookup returns CDR1 GTSNPN and CDR2 SVGIG (reference sequence). Trimming took 4 bases from V and 9 from J, leaving 13 bases between them. There are 13 residues in the CDR3. The CDR3 reads CAWMVQGGSPLHF. The CDR3 bases are TGTGCCTGGATGGTACAGGGAGGTTCACCCCTCCACTTT.

The count of this clone is one. The CDR3 protein is CASSHRTSRYNEQFF. CDR3 DNA: TGTGCCAGCAGCCACCGGACTAGCCGATACAATGAGCAGTTCTTC. The genes are TRBV6-5 and TRBJ2-1; 8 nucleotides match TRBD2. This CDR3 is 15 amino acids long. V was clipped by 6 bases and J by 4 bases; unmatched bases: 8. The V gene's germline CDR1 is MNHEY and CDR2 SVGAGI.

The V gene is TRBV29-1, the J gene TRBJ2-2; D is unresolved. V was cut by 0 bases and J by 8 bases, with 10 bases left in between. CDR3 size: 13 residues. The germline CDR1 and CDR2 sequences are SQVTM and ANQGSEA. The CDR3 here is CSVEDPLFGELFF. The CDR3 region has the DNA TGCAGCGTTGAAGACCCCCTATTTGGGGAGCTGTTTTTT.

CDR3 nucleotides: TGTGCCAGCAGTCCAGGGGGCCTAGACGAGCAGTACTTC. Translating it yields CASSPGGLDEQYF. The chain uses TRBV7-7 and TRBJ2-7, with TRBD1 matching over 8 bases. The junction had 6 bases not matched to a gene; V was cut back by 6 bases and J by 5 bases. Germline CDR1 SSHAT, CDR2 FNYEAQ (reference sequence). The length of the CDR3 is 13 residues.

The V gene is TRBV7-2, the J gene TRBJ2-3, with D tentatively TRBD2 (6 bases). The CDR3 length is 15 residues. Germline values: CDR1 SGHTA, CDR2 FQGNSA. The V and J ends lost 1 base and 2 bases respectively, with 10 bases between them. As DNA, the CDR3 is TGTGCCAGCAGCTTAGTGGGGGGATTCACAGATACGCAGTATTTT. Translation: CASSLVGGFTDTQYF.

This clone was counted once. V usage is TRBV27 and J usage is TRBJ2-3, with 8 bases matching TRBD1. The CDR3 runs 16 residues. The germline V gene has CDR1 MNHEY and CDR2 SMNVEV (reference sequence). V gave up 4 bases and J gave up 2 bases; unmatched junction bases: 8. CDR3 nucleotides: TGTGCCAGCAGTTCCTACAGGGGGTTGGACACAGATACGCAGTATTTT. This translates into CASSSYRGLDTDTQYF.